The source of this T cell receptor beta chain is a study of blood T cell repertoires in COVID-19 (dated by TCRdb to about 2020). Context from the whole study: Collaborator samples came from the United States, Italy and Spain and covered acute and convalescent phases of COVID-19. The material from the prospective study consisted of cDNA or gDNA derived from T cells, B-cell-depleted T cells, or PBMCs. Deeply sampled blood TCRbeta repertoires from subjects exposed to, actively infected with, or recovered from COVID-19 were included in the dataset. The repertoires were made available in a free public database intended to serve as a resource for research on the immune response to SARS-CoV-2. Samples came from the ongoing ImmuneRACE study (first 160 participants) plus 1,254 subjects from 6 global collaborators. The sample metadata nearly always contained a de-identified subject ID, COVID-19 status, age in years and sex. Where available, HLA class I and class II types were obtained from metadata supplied by the sample provider rather than from assay-based typing.

This clone was picked up a small number of times. It has no known antigen specificity. Base qualities are missing; no much larger clone stands one base away. The collaborating institutions used their own protocols to collect whole blood in K2EDTA tubes. For TCRbeta analysis, collaborator samples were shipped as frozen whole blood, as isolated PBMCs, or as DNA extracted from either sample type. V lost 2 bases and J lost 2 bases; the stretch between them is 5 bases long. CDR1 is given as KGHDR and CDR2 as SFDVKD, both from the germline V gene. Counted from cysteine to phenylalanine, this CDR3 has 13 amino acids. The only DNA kept is the CDR3, 39 bases in frame from the first base. TCRbeta CDR3 regions were amplified from genomic DNA using the immunoSEQ Assay, a bias-controlled multiplex PCR. As for the original processing: Nucleated cell counts per sample were estimated from amplification of reference gene primers within the assay. To quantify the absolute abundance of each unique TCRbeta CDR3 rearrangement, sequence reads were collapsed and filtered. For each sample, productive Simpson clonality was calculated by taking the square root of Simpson's diversity index across productive rearrangements. TCRdb re-hosts the immuneACCESS table, in-frame sequences only. Its copies lack some clones; in the studies checked, an unresolved V gene accounts for under half of them, and the cause for the rest is not known. Clone size and V and J calls were adopted from that table, with D and trimming inferred from the DNA. This sample gives roughly 100,000 clones in total; more than 70% of them show up just once. The ten top clones hold 3.5% to 4% of the sample.

Overall study results and their limits: Clinical and demographic metadata were provided uncurated, with the amount varying by source and participant.

Sequenced: peripheral blood. The sequence came from a woman aged 60-70 years with acute or convalescent COVID-19. The sequence is built from TRBV24-1 and TRBJ1-1; too little of a D gene remains to name it. The CDR3 region has the sequence CATSDYTNTEAFF. The nucleotides read TGTGCCACCAGTGATTACACAAACACTGAAGCTTTCTTT.